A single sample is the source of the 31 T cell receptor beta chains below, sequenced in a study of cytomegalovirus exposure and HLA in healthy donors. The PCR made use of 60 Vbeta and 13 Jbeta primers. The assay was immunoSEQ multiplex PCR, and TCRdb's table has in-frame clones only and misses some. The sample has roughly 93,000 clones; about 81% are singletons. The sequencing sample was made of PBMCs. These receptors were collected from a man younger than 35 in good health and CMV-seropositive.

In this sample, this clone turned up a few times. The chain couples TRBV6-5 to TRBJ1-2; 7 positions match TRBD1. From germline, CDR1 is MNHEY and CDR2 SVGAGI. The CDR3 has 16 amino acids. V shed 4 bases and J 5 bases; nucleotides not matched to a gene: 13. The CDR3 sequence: CASSFIRTGGSYGYTF. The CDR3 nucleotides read TGTGCCAGCAGTTTTATCCGGACAGGAGGTAGTTATGGCTACACCTTC.

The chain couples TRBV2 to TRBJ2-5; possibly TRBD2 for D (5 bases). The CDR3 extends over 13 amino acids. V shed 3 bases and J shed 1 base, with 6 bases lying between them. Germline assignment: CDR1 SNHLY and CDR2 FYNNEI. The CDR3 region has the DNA TGTGCCAGCAGTGAGGGAGTCCAAGAGACCCAGTACTTC. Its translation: CASSEGVQETQYF.

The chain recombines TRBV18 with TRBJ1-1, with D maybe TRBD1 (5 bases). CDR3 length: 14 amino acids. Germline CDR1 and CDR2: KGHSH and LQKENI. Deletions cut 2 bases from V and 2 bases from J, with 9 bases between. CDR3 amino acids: CASSPRQLNTEAFF. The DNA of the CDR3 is TGTGCCAGCTCACCAAGACAGCTAAACACTGAAGCTTTCTTT.

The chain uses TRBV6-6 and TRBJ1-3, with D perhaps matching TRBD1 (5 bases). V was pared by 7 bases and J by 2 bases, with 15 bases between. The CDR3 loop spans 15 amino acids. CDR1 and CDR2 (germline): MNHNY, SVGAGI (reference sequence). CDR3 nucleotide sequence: TGTGCCAGCACGTATTCAGGGATACCTGGAAACACCATATATTTT. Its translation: CASTYSGIPGNTIYF.

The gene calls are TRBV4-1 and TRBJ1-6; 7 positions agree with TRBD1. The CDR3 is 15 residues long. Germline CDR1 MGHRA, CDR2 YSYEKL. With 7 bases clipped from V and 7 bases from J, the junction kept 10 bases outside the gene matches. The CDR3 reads CASKPQGDNNSPLHF. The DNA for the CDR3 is TGCGCCAGCAAACCCCAGGGGGATAACAATTCACCCCTCCACTTT.

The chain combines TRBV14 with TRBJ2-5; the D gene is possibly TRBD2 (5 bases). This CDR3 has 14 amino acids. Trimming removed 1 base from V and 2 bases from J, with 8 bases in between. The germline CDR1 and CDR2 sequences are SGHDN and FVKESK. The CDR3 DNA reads TGTGCCAGCAGCCAAGGATGGACTCAAGAGACCCAGTACTTC. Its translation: CASSQGWTQETQYF.

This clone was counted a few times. The CDR3 protein is CASSRSGGSVETQYF. CDR3 coding DNA: TGCGCCAGCAGCCGTAGCGGGGGGTCTGTAGAGACCCAGTACTTC. The V and J genes are TRBV5-1 and TRBJ2-5; 10 bases agree with TRBD2. CDR1 and CDR2 (germline): SGHRS, YFSETQ. This CDR3 comprises 15 residues. The ends lost 4 bases at V and 4 bases at J; junction bases unmatched: 7.

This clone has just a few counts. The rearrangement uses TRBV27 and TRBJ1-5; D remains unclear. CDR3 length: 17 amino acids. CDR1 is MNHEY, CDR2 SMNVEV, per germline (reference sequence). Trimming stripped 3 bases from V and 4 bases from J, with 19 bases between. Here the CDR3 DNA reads TGTGCCAGCAGTTTTGGTCCGGGGAGCAATAGGAATCAGCCCCAGCATTTT. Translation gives CASSFGPGSNRNQPQHF.

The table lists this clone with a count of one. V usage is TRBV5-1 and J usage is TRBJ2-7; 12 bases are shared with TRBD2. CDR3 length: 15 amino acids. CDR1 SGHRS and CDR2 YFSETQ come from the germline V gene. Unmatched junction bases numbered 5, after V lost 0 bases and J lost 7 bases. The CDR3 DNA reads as TGCGCCAGCAGCTTGGCTAGCGGGGGGGCTGGTGAGCAGTACTTC. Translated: CASSLASGGAGEQYF.

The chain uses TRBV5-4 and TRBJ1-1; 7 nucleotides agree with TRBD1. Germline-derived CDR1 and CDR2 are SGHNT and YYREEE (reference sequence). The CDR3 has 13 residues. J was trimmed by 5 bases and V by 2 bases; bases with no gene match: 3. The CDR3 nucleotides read TGTGCCAGCAGCTTACAGGGGAAGACTGAAGCTTTCTTT. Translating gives CASSLQGKTEAFF. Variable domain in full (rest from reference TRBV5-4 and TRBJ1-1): ETGVTQSPTHLIKTRGQQVTLRCSSQSGHNTVSWYQQALGQGPQFIFQYYREEENGRGNFPPRFSGLQFPNYSSELNVNALELDDSALYLCASSLQGKTEAFFGQGTRLTVV.

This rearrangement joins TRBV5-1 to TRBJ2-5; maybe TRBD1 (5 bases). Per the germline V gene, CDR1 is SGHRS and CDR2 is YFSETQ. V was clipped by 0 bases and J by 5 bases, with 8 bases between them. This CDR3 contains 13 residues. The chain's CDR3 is CASSLGQLETQYF. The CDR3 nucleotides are TGCGCCAGCAGCTTGGGACAGTTGGAGACCCAGTACTTC. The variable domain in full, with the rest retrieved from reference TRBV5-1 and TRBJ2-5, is KAGVTQTPRYLIKTRGQQVTLSCSPISGHRSVSWYQQTPGQGLQFLFEYFSETQRNKGNFPGRFSGRQFSNSRSEMNVSTLELGDSALYLCASSLGQLETQYFGPGTRLLVL.

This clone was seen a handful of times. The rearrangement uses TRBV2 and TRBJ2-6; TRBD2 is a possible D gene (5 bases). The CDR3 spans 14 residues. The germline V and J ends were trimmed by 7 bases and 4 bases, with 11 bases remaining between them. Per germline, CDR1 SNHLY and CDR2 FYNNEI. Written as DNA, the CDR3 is TGTGCCAGCATGGTCCGGGAAGGGGCCAACGTCCTGACTTTC. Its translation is CASMVREGANVLTF.

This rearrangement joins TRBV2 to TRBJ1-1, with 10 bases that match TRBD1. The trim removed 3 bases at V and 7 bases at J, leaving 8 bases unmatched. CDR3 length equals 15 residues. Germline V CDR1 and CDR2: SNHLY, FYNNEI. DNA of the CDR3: TGTGCCAGCAGTGACTACGCCGGGACAGGGGATGAAGCTTTCTTT. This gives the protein CASSDYAGTGDEAFF.

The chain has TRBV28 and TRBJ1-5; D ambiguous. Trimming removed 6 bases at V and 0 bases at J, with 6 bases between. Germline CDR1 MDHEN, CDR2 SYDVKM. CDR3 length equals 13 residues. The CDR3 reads CASSGVSNQPQHF. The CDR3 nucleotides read TGTGCCAGCAGCGGAGTTAGCAATCAGCCCCAGCATTTT.

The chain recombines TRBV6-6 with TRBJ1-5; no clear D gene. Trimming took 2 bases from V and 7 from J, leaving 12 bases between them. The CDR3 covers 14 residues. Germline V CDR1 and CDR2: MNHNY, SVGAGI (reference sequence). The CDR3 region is CASSYRGAAQPQHF. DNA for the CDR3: TGTGCCAGCAGTTACCGGGGAGCAGCCCAGCCCCAGCATTTT.

The CDR3 nucleotides read TGCGCCAGCAGTGAGTCCGCTAGCGGGGGGGCTTATTACGAGCAGTACTTC. The encoded protein is CASSESASGGAYYEQYF. The chain couples TRBV10-1 to TRBJ2-7; 12 positions agree with TRBD2. The junction had 7 bases not matched to a gene; V was cut back by 0 bases and J by 4 bases. CDR3 size: 17 residues. Germline CDR1 WNHNN, CDR2 SYGVQD (reference sequence).

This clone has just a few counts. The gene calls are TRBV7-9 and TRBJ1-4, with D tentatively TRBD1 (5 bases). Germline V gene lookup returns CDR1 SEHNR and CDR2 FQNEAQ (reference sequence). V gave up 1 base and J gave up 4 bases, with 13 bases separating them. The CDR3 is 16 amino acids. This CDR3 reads CASSLDGAQDNEKLFF. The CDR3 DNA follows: TGTGCCAGCAGCTTAGATGGGGCCCAGGATAATGAAAAACTGTTTTTT.

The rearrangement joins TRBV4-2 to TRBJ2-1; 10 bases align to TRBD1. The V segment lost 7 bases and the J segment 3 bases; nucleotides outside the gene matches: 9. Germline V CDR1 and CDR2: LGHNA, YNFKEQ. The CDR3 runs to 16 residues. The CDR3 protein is CASTKSRDRGYNEQFF. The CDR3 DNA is TGTGCCAGCACCAAATCTCGGGACAGGGGCTACAATGAGCAGTTCTTC.

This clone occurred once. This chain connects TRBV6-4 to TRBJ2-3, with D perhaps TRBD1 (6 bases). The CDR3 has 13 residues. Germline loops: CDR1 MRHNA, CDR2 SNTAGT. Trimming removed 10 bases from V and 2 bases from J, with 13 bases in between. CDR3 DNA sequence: TGTGCCACCTCACAGGGTGACACAGATACGCAGTATTTT. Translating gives CATSQGDTDTQYF.

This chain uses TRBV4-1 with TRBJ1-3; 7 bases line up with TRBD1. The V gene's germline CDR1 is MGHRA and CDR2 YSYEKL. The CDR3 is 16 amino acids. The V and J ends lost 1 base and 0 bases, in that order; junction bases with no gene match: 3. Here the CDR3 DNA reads TGCGCCAGCAGCCAAGCCGGGACAGACTCTGGAAACACCATATATTTT. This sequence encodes CASSQAGTDSGNTIYF.

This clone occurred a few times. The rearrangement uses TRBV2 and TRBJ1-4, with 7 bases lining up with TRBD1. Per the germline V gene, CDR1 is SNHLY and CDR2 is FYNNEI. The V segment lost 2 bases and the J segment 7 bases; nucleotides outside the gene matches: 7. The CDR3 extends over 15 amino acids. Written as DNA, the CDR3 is TGTGCCAGCAGTGAACAGGGGGGCGCGGGTGAAAAACTGTTTTTT. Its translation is CASSEQGGAGEKLFF.

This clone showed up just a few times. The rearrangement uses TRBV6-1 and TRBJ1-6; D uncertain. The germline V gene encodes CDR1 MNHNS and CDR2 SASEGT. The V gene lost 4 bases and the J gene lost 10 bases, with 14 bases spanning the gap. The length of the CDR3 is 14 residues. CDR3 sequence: CASSGILGASPLHF. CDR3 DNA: TGTGCCAGCAGTGGGATCCTGGGAGCCTCACCCCTCCACTTT.

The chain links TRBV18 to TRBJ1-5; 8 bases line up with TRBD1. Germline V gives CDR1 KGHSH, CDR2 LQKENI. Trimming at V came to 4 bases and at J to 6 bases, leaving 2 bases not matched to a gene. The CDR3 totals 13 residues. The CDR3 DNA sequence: TGTGCCAGCTCACGCGACAGGGGTCAGCCCCAGCATTTT. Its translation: CASSRDRGQPQHF.

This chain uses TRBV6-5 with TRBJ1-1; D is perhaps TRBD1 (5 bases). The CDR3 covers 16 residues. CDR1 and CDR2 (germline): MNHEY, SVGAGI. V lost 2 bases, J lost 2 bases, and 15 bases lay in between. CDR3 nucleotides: TGTGCCAGCAGTTACCTCCTAGGCAGGGCCAACACTGAAGCTTTCTTT. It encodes CASSYLLGRANTEAFF.

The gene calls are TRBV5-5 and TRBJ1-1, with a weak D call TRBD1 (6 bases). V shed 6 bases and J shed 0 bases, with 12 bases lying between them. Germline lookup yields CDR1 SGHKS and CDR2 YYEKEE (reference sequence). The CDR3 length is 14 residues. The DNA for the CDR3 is TGTGCCAGCACCCGGACAGCCATGAACACTGAAGCTTTCTTT. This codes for CASTRTAMNTEAFF. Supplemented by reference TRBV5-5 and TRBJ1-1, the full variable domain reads DAGVTQSPTHLIKTRGQQVTLRCSPISGHKSVSWYQQVLGQGPQFIFQYYEKEERGRGNFPDRFSARQFPNYSSELNVNALLLGDSALYLCASTRTAMNTEAFFGQGTRLTVV.

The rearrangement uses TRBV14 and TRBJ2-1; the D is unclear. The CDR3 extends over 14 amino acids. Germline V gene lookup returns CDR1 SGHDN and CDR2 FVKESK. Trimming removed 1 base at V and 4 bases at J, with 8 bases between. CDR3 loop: CASSQGSLYNEQFF. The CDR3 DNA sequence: TGTGCCAGCAGCCAAGGTAGTCTGTACAATGAGCAGTTCTTC. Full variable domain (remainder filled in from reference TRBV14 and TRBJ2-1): EAGVTQFPSHSVIEKGQTVTLRCDPISGHDNLYWYRRVMGKEIKFLLHFVKESKQDESGMPNNRFLAERTGGTYSTLKVQPAELEDSGVYFCASSQGSLYNEQFFGPGTRLTVL.

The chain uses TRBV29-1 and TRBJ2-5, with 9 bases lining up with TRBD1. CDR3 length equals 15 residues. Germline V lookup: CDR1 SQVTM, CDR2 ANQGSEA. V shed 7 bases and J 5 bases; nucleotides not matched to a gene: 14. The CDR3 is CSASGTGNPIETQYF. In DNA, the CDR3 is TGCAGCGCCTCCGGGACAGGGAATCCTATTGAGACCCAGTACTTC.

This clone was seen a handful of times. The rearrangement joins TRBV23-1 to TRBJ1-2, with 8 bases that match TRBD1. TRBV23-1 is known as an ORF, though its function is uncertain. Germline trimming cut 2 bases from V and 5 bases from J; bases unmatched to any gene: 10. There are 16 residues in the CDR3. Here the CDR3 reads CASSQGARGRDYGYTF. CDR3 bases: TGCGCCAGCAGTCAAGGTGCCAGGGGGCGTGATTATGGCTACACCTTC.

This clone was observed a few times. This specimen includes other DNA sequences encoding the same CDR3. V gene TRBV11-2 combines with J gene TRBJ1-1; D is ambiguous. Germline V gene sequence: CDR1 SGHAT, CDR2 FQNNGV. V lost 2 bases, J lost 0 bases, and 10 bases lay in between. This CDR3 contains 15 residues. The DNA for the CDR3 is TGTGCCAGCAGCTTAAGGACGGGAATGAACACTGAAGCTTTCTTT. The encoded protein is CASSLRTGMNTEAFF.

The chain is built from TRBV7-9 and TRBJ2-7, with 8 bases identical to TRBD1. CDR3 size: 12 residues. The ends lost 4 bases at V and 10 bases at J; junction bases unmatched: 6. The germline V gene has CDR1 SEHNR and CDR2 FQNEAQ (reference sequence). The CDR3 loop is CASSSLGQGQYF. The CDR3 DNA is TGTGCCAGCAGCTCTTTAGGACAGGGACAGTACTTC.

This CDR3 is CASSKVEGGDTEAFF. The CDR3 DNA reads TGTGCCAGCAGCAAAGTGGAGGGGGGGGACACTGAAGCTTTCTTT. V and J are TRBV21-1 and TRBJ1-1. TRBV21-1 is a pseudogene. The CDR3 has 15 amino acids.